The 14 T cell receptor beta chains below were found in one sample sequenced in a study of PD-1 blockade in mismatch repair-deficient tumors. The repertoire was sequenced with immunoSEQ multiplex PCR; TCRdb's copy has only in-frame clones and lacks some. Among tens of thousands of clones listed, roughly 75% were seen once. This material consisted of peripheral blood, taken 4 weeks after starting pembrolizumab. These receptor sequences come from an adult with mismatch repair-deficient cancer.

This clone was picked up one time. The V call is TRBV11-3, the J call TRBJ2-1; possibly TRBD2 for D (7 bases). CDR1 is SGHNT and CDR2 is YENEEA in the germline V gene. V was trimmed by 8 bases and J by 7 bases, leaving 15 bases between them. CDR3 length equals 13 residues. DNA of the CDR3: TGTGCCAGCGGGAGGGGGGGTGGAAATGAGCAGTTCTTC. Protein sequence: CASGRGGGNEQFF.

This clone was seen only a few times. The chain is built from TRBV9 and TRBJ2-7, with 10 bases fitting TRBD1. CDR1 and CDR2 (germline): SGDLS, YYNGEE. The CDR3 is 11 amino acids. V gave up 3 bases and J gave up 12 bases; unmatched junction bases: 3. The CDR3 DNA sequence: TGTGCCAGCAGCGGGACAGGGGGACTGTACTTC. Protein sequence: CASSGTGGLYF.

This clone was detected only once. The V and J genes are TRBV19 and TRBJ1-3; possibly TRBD1 for D (6 bases). The length of the CDR3 is 14 residues. CDR1 and CDR2 from the germline V gene are LNHDA and SQIVND (reference sequence). V was trimmed by 8 bases and J by 0 bases, leaving 11 bases between them. The CDR3 loop is CASARGDSGNTIYF. CDR3 in DNA: TGTGCCAGTGCTAGGGGGGACTCTGGAAACACCATATATTTT.

This chain joins TRBV27 and TRBJ1-2; 7 nucleotides line up with TRBD1. The CDR3 has 14 residues. In germline, CDR1 is MNHEY, CDR2 SMNVEV (reference sequence). The V and J ends lost 6 bases and 4 bases, in that order; junction bases with no gene match: 8. CDR3 amino acids: CASSGRDRLYGYTF. The CDR3 bases are TGTGCCAGCAGCGGCCGGGACAGACTCTATGGCTACACCTTC.

V gene TRBV6-1 combines with J gene TRBJ2-3; 7 nucleotides align to TRBD2. V shed 3 bases and J 0 bases; nucleotides not matched to a gene: 3. Germline V gene data show CDR1 as MNHNS and CDR2 as SASEGT. This CDR3 contains 15 residues. CDR3 amino acids: CASSEERGSTDTQYF. CDR3 DNA sequence: TGTGCCAGCAGTGAGGAGCGGGGCAGCACAGATACGCAGTATTTT.

The rearrangement joins TRBV9 to TRBJ1-1; maybe TRBD1 (6 bases). The CDR3 consists of 15 residues. Deletions cut 4 bases from V and 5 bases from J, with 18 bases between. Germline CDR1 SGDLS, CDR2 YYNGEE. The CDR3 nucleotides read TGTGCCAGCAGCACCCGACAGGAGAGGGAGACTGAAGCTTTCTTT. Translation: CASSTRQERETEAFF.

V gene TRBV5-4 combines with J gene TRBJ2-3; TRBD2 might be the D (5 bases). Trimming removed 4 bases from V and 0 bases from J, with 15 bases in between. Germline CDR1 SGHNT, CDR2 YYREEE (reference sequence). The CDR3 runs to 16 residues. The CDR3 protein is CASSPGNRISTDTQYF. The CDR3 DNA follows: TGTGCCAGCAGCCCCGGGAACCGGATTAGCACAGATACGCAGTATTTT.

The chain has TRBV6-5 and TRBJ1-1; D is uncertain. V was cut by 2 bases and J by 11 bases, with 18 bases left in between. This CDR3 contains 14 residues. The germline gives CDR1 MNHEY, CDR2 SVGAGI. CDR3: CASSYNRLEGFAFF. CDR3 nucleotide sequence: TGTGCCAGCAGTTACAATAGACTGGAGGGTTTTGCTTTCTTT.

The chain joins TRBV6-5 to TRBJ2-3; 11 bases agree with TRBD1. The germline V gene encodes CDR1 MNHEY and CDR2 SVGAGI. This CDR3 comprises 16 residues. Trimming took 0 bases from V and 3 from J; bases not matched to a gene: 2. The CDR3 region is CASSYSGQGGTDTQYF. CDR3 in DNA: TGTGCCAGCAGTTACTCGGGACAGGGGGGGACAGATACGCAGTATTTT.

The chain recombines TRBV11-2 with TRBJ2-3; D possibly corresponds to TRBD2 (6 bases). The germline gives CDR1 SGHAT, CDR2 FQNNGV. CDR3 length equals 17 residues. Trimming shortened V by 2 bases and J by 3 bases, and 18 bases separated the two germline ends. CDR3 protein: CASSLRKVGRNTDTQYF. DNA of the CDR3: TGTGCCAGCAGCTTAAGGAAGGTGGGGAGGAATACAGATACGCAGTATTTT.

The rearrangement joins TRBV13 to TRBJ2-2; TRBD2 aligns across 8 bases. V dropped 2 bases and J dropped 6; count of bases not matched to a gene: 5. The length of the CDR3 is 15 residues. Germline CDR1 is PRHDT and CDR2 is FYEKMQ (reference sequence). The CDR3 spells CASSLISGTAGELFF. Here the CDR3 DNA reads TGTGCCAGCAGCTTAATTAGCGGGACGGCCGGGGAGCTGTTTTTT.

V usage is TRBV2 and J usage is TRBJ1-5; D call uncertain. The CDR3 is made up of 14 amino acids. V lost 3 bases to trimming and J lost 4 bases, with 10 bases between them. Germline CDR1 and CDR2: SNHLY and FYNNEI. The CDR3 DNA follows: TGTGCCAGCAGTGAGAACCAGAGGAATCAGCCCCAGCATTTT. Amino acids: CASSENQRNQPQHF.

The genes are TRBV27 and TRBJ2-2, with D tentatively TRBD2 (6 bases). The V and J ends lost 9 bases and 4 bases respectively, with 21 bases between them. The CDR3 sequence is 16 residues long. Germline CDR1 reads MNHEY; CDR2 reads SMNVEV (reference sequence). The CDR3 loop reads CASSRSSVLVTGELFF. The CDR3 coding sequence is TGTGCCAGTTCTAGGTCTAGCGTCTTGGTCACCGGGGAGCTGTTTTTT.

The J gene is TRBJ2-1, the V gene TRBV7-8; 7 bases are a match to TRBD2. The CDR3 is 15 amino acids. The V gene's germline CDR1 is SGHVS and CDR2 FQNEAQ. V lost 5 bases, J lost 7 bases, and 11 bases stayed unmatched. Here the CDR3 DNA reads TGTGCCAGCAGCACGGGGGGAGGGAGGCTTAATGAGCAGTTCTTC. Translating gives CASSTGGGRLNEQFF.